These 3 T cell receptor beta chains share one sample of origin, sequenced in a study of technical replicates of blood from a few donors. The assay was immunoSEQ multiplex PCR, and TCRdb's table has in-frame clones only and misses some. The data show about 100,000 clones, about 95% seen once. Sequencing was carried out using T cells isolated from PBMCs. The receptor set was obtained from a human donor in good health.

The gene calls are TRBV7-9 and TRBJ1-2; 7 bases match TRBD1. V lost 0 bases and J lost 5; bases outside the gene matches: 3. This CDR3 has 14 residues. Germline V lookup: CDR1 SEHNR, CDR2 FQNEAQ (reference sequence). CDR3 DNA sequence: TGTGCCAGCAGCTTAGCAGGGGGCGAGTATGGCTACACCTTC. As protein: CASSLAGGEYGYTF.

V usage is TRBV5-6 and J usage is TRBJ2-7; 10 bases line up with TRBD2. V gave up 4 bases and J gave up 2 bases; unmatched junction bases: 3. In germline, CDR1 is SGHDT, CDR2 YYEEEE. This CDR3 is built from 14 residues. In DNA, the CDR3 is TGTGCCAGCAGCGTCGGACTAGCGGCCTACGAGCAGTACTTC. Its protein product is CASSVGLAAYEQYF. Looking up the rest from reference TRBV5-6 and TRBJ2-7 gives the full variable domain: DAGVTQSPTHLIKTRGQQVTLRCSPKSGHDTVSWYQQALGQGPQFIFQYYEEEERQRGNFPDRFSGHQFPNYSSELNVNALLLGDSALYLCASSVGLAAYEQYFGPGTRLTVT.

This chain uses TRBV28 with TRBJ2-7; 9 nucleotides agree with TRBD2. The CDR3 loop spans 16 amino acids. Germline CDR1 MDHEN, CDR2 SYDVKM. V gave up 3 bases and J gave up 3 bases; unmatched junction bases: 9. CDR3 in DNA: TGTGCCAGCAGTTTCCCACGGACTAGCGAAGGCTACGAGCAGTACTTC. Translation gives CASSFPRTSEGYEQYF.